This T cell receptor beta chain was observed in a study of human T cells and chemical hapten exposure. This clonotype has at least ten counts. One entry per CDR3 protein, called by TCRdb with MiXCR from the RACE reads. Of roughly 380,000 distinct CDR3 sequences in the sample, around 4.8% were seen once. CDR1 is SNHLY, CDR2 FYNNEI, per germline. The length of the CDR3 is 14 residues. V was trimmed by 1 base and J by 0 bases, leaving 7 bases between them. Time point described: patch test 1, 2 weeks after DPC sensitization. Treatment here: therapeutic diphenylcyclopropenone sensitization with weekly scalp DPC.

The genes are TRBV2 and TRBJ2-7, with D unclear. Here the sequenced sample was whole blood, taken in connection with sensitization to the hapten diphenylcyclopropenone (DPC). The receptor comes from a woman between 45 and 60 years old with alopecia areata. Some clones in this sample may be carry-over from other donors' samples. This chain's CDR3 is CASSEGGSSYEQYF. The CDR3 nucleotides are TGTGCCAGCAGTGAAGGGGGTAGCTCCTACGAGCAGTACTTC.